This record covers a single T cell receptor (beta chain). Antigen: not known. These data are taken from a study of vaccination and CD4 T cells after COVID-19. Cultured CD4+ T cell DNA underwent sequencing with the Oncomine TCR Beta short-read assay. TCRdb reprocessed the PCR reads with MiXCR, giving one entry per CDR3 protein. The table has 20,000 or so distinct CDR3 sequences, under 70% seen once. The CDR3 is 16 residues long. Per the germline V gene, CDR1 is SGHTA and CDR2 is FQGNSA. Between the trimmed V and J ends, which lost 3 bases and 0 bases, there was a span of 12 bases. Treatment defined: roughly 10-day PBMC culture with coronavirus spike peptide pools or control peptides (ViraFEST assay).

The chain has TRBV7-2 and TRBJ1-3, with D unresolved. This TCR was recovered from a human donor who had recovered from COVID-19. The sample was CD4+ T cells from blood, cultured in vitro. DNA for the CDR3: TGTGCCAGCAGCTTCCCCGATTCGGGCTCTGGAAACACCATATATTTT. This gives the protein CASSFPDSGSGNTIYF.